Listed below are T cell receptor beta chains from one sample, sequenced in a study of molecular identifiers for immune sequencing clone quantification. MiXCR was run by TCRdb on the PCR reads, yielding one entry per CDR3 protein. The sample records approximately 550,000 distinct CDR3 sequences, about a fifth being singletons. Sequenced sample: naive CD8+ T cells from blood, with Jurkat cell RNA spiked in. All receptors come from a human donor in good health. Some libraries in this study had Jurkat cell RNA spiked in. CDR3s include the opening cysteine and the closing phenylalanine or tryptophan. Fields, in order: J gene, V gene, D gene, clone size, CDR3 DNA, CDR3 protein. A D gene is named only where the DNA matches it firmly. Size is omitted from some rows. Given values are once, few, many or a class for expanded clones.

TRBJ2-3 TRBV9 - many TGTGCCAGCAGCACCCGGACAGAGAGCTGGCTAGATACGCAGTATTTT CASSTRTESWLDTQYF
TRBJ2-1 TRBV24-1 TRBD2 many TGTGCCACCAGTGATTTGGAGGGACTAGCAAATGAGCAGTTCTTC CATSDLEGLANEQFF
TRBJ2-7 TRBV7-9 TRBD1 many TGTGCCAGCAGCCCCCTGACAGGGGGAGGCTACGAGCAGTACTTC CASSPLTGGGYEQYF
TRBJ2-7 TRBV19 TRBD2 few TGTGCCAGTAGTATATTCGGACTAGCCGAGCAGTACTTC CASSIFGLAEQYF
TRBJ2-2 TRBV11-1 TRBD1 - TGTGACAGCAGCTGGGGACAGGAAAACACCGGGGAGCTGTTTTTT CDSSWGQENTGELFF
TRBJ2-3 TRBV19 TRBD2 few TGTGCCAGTAGCGGTCCCGGGACTAGCGGGAGTGTCAGCACAGATACGCAGTATTTT CASSGPGTSGSVSTDTQYF
TRBJ1-3 TRBV29-1 - few TGCAGCGTTGCCGTCTCTGGAAACACCATATATTTT CSVAVSGNTIYF
TRBJ1-1 TRBV29-1 - few TGCAGCGTTGAGGGACTGGGGAACACTGAAGCTTTCTTT CSVEGLGNTEAFF
TRBJ2-3 TRBV5-6 - many TGTGCCAGCAGCTTGGTAGGGGATACGACAGATACGCAGTATTTT CASSLVGDTTDTQYF
TRBJ2-7 TRBV20-1 - - TGCAGTGCTAGACACCGCGAGGACCTTCGCTCCTACGAGCAGTACTTC CSARHREDLRSYEQYF
TRBJ2-5 TRBV14 TRBD2 few TGTGCCAGCAGCCAAGCTCGGGGGGACGGGGAGACCCAGTACTTC CASSQARGDGETQYF
TRBJ2-7 TRBV6-5 - - TGTGCCAGCAGTTACTCGATGGGCAGGGATGGTTACGAGCAGTACTTC CASSYSMGRDGYEQYF
TRBJ2-7 TRBV7-2 - many TGTGCCGTCCCCGGTAGGGGAAGGCTGGAGCAGTACTTC CAVPGRGRLEQYF
TRBJ2-7 TRBV7-9 TRBD1 few TGTGCCAGCAGTTTACCCGACAGGGGCGAGTACGAGCAGTACTTC CASSLPDRGEYEQYF
TRBJ2-7 TRBV15 - many TGTGCCACCAGCTCTCAGGGGAACTACGAGCAGTACTTC CATSSQGNYEQYF
TRBJ2-7 TRBV13 TRBD2 few TGTGCCAGCAGCTTTATTAGCGGGAAGGACGAGCAGTACTTC CASSFISGKDEQYF
TRBJ2-7 TRBV5-3 - few TGTGCCAGGCCGCCCACTCCCTACGAGCAGTACTTC CARPPTPYEQYF
TRBJ1-1 TRBV5-4 - few TGTGCCAGCAGCTTCAGGGCCGGGAACACTGAAGCTTTCTTT CASSFRAGNTEAFF
TRBJ2-7 TRBV13 - few TGTGCCAGCAGCCCAAAGGGGGGGGTTGCCCACGAGCAGTACTTC CASSPKGGVAHEQYF
TRBJ2-2 TRBV4-3 - many TGCGCCAGCAGCCAATTTTCTGTCGGGGAGCTGTTTTTT CASSQFSVGELFF
TRBJ2-7 TRBV20-1 - - TGCAGTGGGGGGGATCTGGCCGAGCAGTACTTC CSGGDLAEQYF
TRBJ2-7 TRBV12-5 - many TGTGCTAGTGGTTTGGTACTCGAAGGCCCCTCCTACGAGCAGTACTTC CASGLVLEGPSYEQYF
TRBJ2-1 TRBV5-1 - many TGCGCCAGCAGCTGGGGGGACAGATCGTTCTTCCTGTTCTTC CASSWGDRSFFLFF
TRBJ2-5 TRBV28 TRBD2 many TGTGCCAGCAGTTTTCGACTAGCGGGCAAAGAGACCCAGTACTTC CASSFRLAGKETQYF
TRBJ1-2 TRBV9 TRBD1 few TGTGCCAGCAGCCCACAACCGGGACAGTTCGACTACACCTTC CASSPQPGQFDYTF
TRBJ2-1 TRBV10-3 - many TGTGCCATCAGTGCTTTATCCTCGGAGTACAATGAGCAGTTCTTC CAISALSSEYNEQFF
TRBJ2-1 TRBV24-1 TRBD1 - TGTGCCACCAGTGGCCCCACAGGGGGGTCCTACAATGAGCAGTTCTTC CATSGPTGGSYNEQFF
TRBJ2-2 TRBV6-6 - - TGTGCCACGGGGGAATACACCGGGGAGCTGTTTTTT CATGEYTGELFF
TRBJ1-6 TRBV4-1 TRBD1 many TGCGCCAGCAGCCAAGCAGGGGGCCATTCACCCCTCCACTTT CASSQAGGHSPLHF
TRBJ1-1 TRBV19 - many TGTGCCAGTAGGTGGGTTTTCCGATTAAACACTGAAGCTTTCTTT CASRWVFRLNTEAFF
TRBJ1-6 TRBV7-9 TRBD1 - TGTGCCAGCAGCCCCTCTCGCGGACAGGGGTATAATTCACCCCTCCACTTT CASSPSRGQGYNSPLHF
TRBJ1-5 TRBV19 - few TGTGCCAGTGGCAGGGATGGCAATCAGCCCCAGCATTTT CASGRDGNQPQHF
TRBJ2-1 TRBV7-9 - - TGTGCCAGCGGCTGGGAGTCGAAGGGGGATGAGCAGTTCTTC CASGWESKGDEQFF
TRBJ2-7 TRBV29-1 - many TGCAGCGCCCTTGCGTTGGACGAGCAGTACTTC CSALALDEQYF
TRBJ1-4 TRBV13 - - TGTGCCAGCAGCTTGAGAGGGGCCAATGAAAAACTGTTTTTT CASSLRGANEKLFF
TRBJ2-5 TRBV14 - many TGTGCCAGCAGCATAAGGAGACAAGGAGCACAGACCCAGTACTTC CASSIRRQGAQTQYF
TRBJ1-5 TRBV30 - once TGTGCCTGGAGTCAGGGATCCCAGCCCCAGCATTTT CAWSQGSQPQHF
TRBJ2-7 TRBV4-3 TRBD2 - TGCGCCAGCAGCCAAGGAGAGGCAACTAGCGGGACCTACGAGCAGTACTTC CASSQGEATSGTYEQYF
TRBJ2-4 TRBV29-1 - many TGCAGCGTTGAAGGGCTAGGTTCCAAAAACATTCAGTACTTC CSVEGLGSKNIQYF
TRBJ2-1 TRBV2 - many TGTGCCAGCAGAGTCAACCCTGGAACGGGACTCTCGACAGAGCAGTTCTTC CASRVNPGTGLSTEQFF
TRBJ1-4 TRBV7-9 TRBD1 few TGTGCCAGCAGCTTAGCCGGACAGGGAGATGAAAAACTGTTTTTT CASSLAGQGDEKLFF
TRBJ2-5 TRBV7-9 - - TGTGCCAGCAGCTTATTGTCGGCTGGCGGGACAGCAGTCCAAGAGACCCAGTACTTC CASSLLSAGGTAVQETQYF
TRBJ2-1 TRBV6-6 - many TGTGCCAGCAGTTACTCACGGAGCGGAGGTTCGAATGAGCAGTTCTTC CASSYSRSGGSNEQFF
TRBJ2-3 TRBV19 - - TGTGCCAGTAGTATAGGGGTTTACGGCACAGATACGCAGTATTTT CASSIGVYGTDTQYF
TRBJ2-1 TRBV7-9 TRBD2 many TGTGCCAGCAGCTCCAGAGCCGGGACTAGGAGGACTGAGCAGTTCTTC CASSSRAGTRRTEQFF
TRBJ2-1 TRBV11-2 TRBD2 many TGTGCCAGTACGAGCGGGAGTTCCTACAATGAGCAGTTCTTC CASTSGSSYNEQFF
TRBJ1-1 TRBV28 TRBD1 many TGTGCCAGCAGTATCTACAGGGGGAGTATGAACACTGAAGCTTTCTTT CASSIYRGSMNTEAFF
TRBJ2-7 TRBV20-1 - few TGCAGTGCTAAGCGGGTGGCCGAGCAGTACTTC CSAKRVAEQYF
TRBJ2-7 TRBV20-1 TRBD2 few TGCAGTGCTTGGACTAGCGCTTACGAGCAGTACTTC CSAWTSAYEQYF
TRBJ1-5 TRBV19 - - TGTGCCAGTAACCAGGACTCTTATAGCAATCAGCCCCAGCATTTT CASNQDSYSNQPQHF
TRBJ2-7 TRBV5-6 - many TGTGCCAGCAGCCCCGGGACCAAGGAACCCTACGAGCAGTACTTC CASSPGTKEPYEQYF
TRBJ1-1 TRBV7-9 TRBD1 many TGTGCCAGCAGCGAGCCGGGACAGATTGAAGCTTTCTTT CASSEPGQIEAFF
TRBJ2-4 TRBV21-1 - - TGTGCCAGCAGCAAAGGGGTCACCGGAATAGCCAAAAACATTCAGTACTTC CASSKGVTGIAKNIQYF
TRBJ2-7 TRBV20-1 TRBD1 many TGCAGTGCTAGAGTACCGTGGGACAGGGGGCACGAGCAGTACTTC CSARVPWDRGHEQYF
TRBJ2-1 TRBV5-1 - - TGCGCCAGCAGCTTGGGGGCAGGGGAGGGCGATGAGCAGTTCTTC CASSLGAGEGDEQFF
TRBJ1-1 TRBV29-1 TRBD1 many TGCAGCGACAGGGGCTCGTATGAAGCTTTCTTT CSDRGSYEAFF
TRBJ1-1 TRBV12-3/TRBV12-4 - many TGTGCCAGCAGCCCAGAAGGAAACACTGAAGCTTTCTTT CASSPEGNTEAFF